This T cell receptor (beta chain) originates from a study of blood T cell dynamics during melanoma immunotherapy. Using immunoSEQ multiplex PCR, the repertoire was profiled, and TCRdb retains in-frame clones only, with some absent. The sample lists over 13,000 clones, about 83% seen once, with about 4.6% in the top ten. CDR1 and CDR2 from the germline V gene are ENHRY and SYGVKD. The CDR3 is 15 amino acids. After removal of 4 bases from V and 5 bases from J, the junction contained 5 bases not matched to a gene. Specified time point: pre-treatment baseline. The material sequenced was blood, taken from a patient treated with checkpoint blockade. This chain uses TRBV10-3 with TRBJ1-6, with TRBD1 matching over 7 bases. The clonotype comes from a human donor with melanoma. The CDR3 DNA is TGTGCCATCAGTGTTCAAGGGACAGATAATTCACCCCTCCACTTT. Translated, it gives CAISVQGTDNSPLHF.